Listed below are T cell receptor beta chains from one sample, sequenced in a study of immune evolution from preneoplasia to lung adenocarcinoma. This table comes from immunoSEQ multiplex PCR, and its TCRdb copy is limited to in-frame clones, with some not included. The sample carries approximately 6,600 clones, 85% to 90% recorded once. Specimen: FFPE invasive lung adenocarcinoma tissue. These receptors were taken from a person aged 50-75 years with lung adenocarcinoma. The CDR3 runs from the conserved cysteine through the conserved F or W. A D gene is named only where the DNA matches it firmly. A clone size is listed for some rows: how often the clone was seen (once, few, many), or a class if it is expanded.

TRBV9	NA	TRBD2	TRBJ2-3	CASTPSGSFGDTQYF	TGTGCCAGCACCCCTAGCGGGAGTTTTGGAGATACGCAGTATTTT
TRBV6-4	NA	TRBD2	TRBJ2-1	CASSDSLAGYNEQFF	TGTGCCAGCAGTGACTCCCTAGCGGGGTACAATGAGCAGTTCTTC
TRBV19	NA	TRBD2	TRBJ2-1	CASSTNGLAGGYEQFF	TGTGCCAGTAGTACCAACGGACTAGCGGGAGGGTATGAGCAGTTCTTC
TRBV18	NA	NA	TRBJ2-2	CASSNDRGNTGELFF	TGTGCCAGCTCGAACGACAGAGGTAACACCGGGGAGCTGTTTTTT
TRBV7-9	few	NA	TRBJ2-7	CASSLAGGSTYEQYF	TGTGCCAGCAGCTTAGCGGGAGGTTCCACCTACGAGCAGTACTTC
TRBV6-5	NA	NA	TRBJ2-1	CASRATTFNEQFF	TGTGCCAGCAGAGCAACTACCTTCAATGAGCAGTTCTTC
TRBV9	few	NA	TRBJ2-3	CASSVTPSGATDTQYF	TGTGCCAGCAGCGTCACCCCGTCGGGGGCGACAGATACGCAGTATTTT
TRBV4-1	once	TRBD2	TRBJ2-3	CASSQVGEGQPQYF	TGCGCCAGCAGCCAAGTCGGGGAGGGTCAGCCCCAGTATTTT
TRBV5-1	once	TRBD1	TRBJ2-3	CASSRDRGDTDTQYF	TGCGCCAGCAGCCGGGACAGGGGCGACACAGATACGCAGTATTTT
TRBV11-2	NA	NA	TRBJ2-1	CASSPWTYNEQFF	TGTGCCAGCAGCCCCTGGACCTACAATGAGCAGTTCTTC
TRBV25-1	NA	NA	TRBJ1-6	CASSPREVSPLHF	TGTGCCAGCAGTCCCCGGGAGGTATCACCCCTCCACTTT
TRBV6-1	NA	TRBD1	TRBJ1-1	CASNPGQAPLEAFF	TGTGCCAGCAATCCGGGACAGGCCCCCCTTGAAGCTTTCTTT
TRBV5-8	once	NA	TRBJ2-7	CASSSRVFQYF	TGTGCCAGCAGTTCTCGGGTCTTCCAGTACTTC
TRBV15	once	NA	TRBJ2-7	CATSSYGGSEQYF	TGTGCCACCAGCAGCTATGGAGGTTCCGAGCAGTACTTC
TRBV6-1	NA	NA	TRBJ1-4	CASRATNEKLFF	TGTGCCAGCAGGGCAACTAATGAAAAACTGTTTTTT
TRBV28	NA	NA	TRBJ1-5	CASSLRGGQHF	TGTGCCAGCAGTTTAAGAGGGGGTCAGCATTTT
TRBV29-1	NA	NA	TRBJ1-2	CSVLDDNYGYTF	TGCAGCGTATTAGACGATAACTATGGCTACACCTTC
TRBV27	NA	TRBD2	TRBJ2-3	CASSLSPSGIYTDTQYF	TGTGCCAGCAGTTTATCGCCTAGCGGAATCTACACAGATACGCAGTATTTT
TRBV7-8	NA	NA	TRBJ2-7	CASSLDRDKQYF	TGTGCCAGCAGCTTAGATAGGGACAAGCAGTACTTC
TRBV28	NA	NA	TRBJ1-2	CASSQAGPITNYGYTF	TGTGCCAGCAGCCAAGCCGGCCCTATAACTAACTATGGCTACACCTTC
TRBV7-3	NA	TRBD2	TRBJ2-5	CASSLTGGRGETQYF	TGTGCCAGCAGCTTAACGGGCGGGAGAGGAGAGACCCAGTACTTC
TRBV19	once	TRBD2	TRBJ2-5	CASSPSGGAGKETQYF	TGTGCCAGTAGTCCATCCGGGGGGGCCGGTAAAGAGACCCAGTACTTC
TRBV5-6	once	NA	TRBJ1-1	CASSLYGPRSEAFF	TGTGCCAGCAGCTTATATGGGCCCCGGTCTGAAGCTTTCTTT
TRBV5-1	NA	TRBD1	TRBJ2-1	CASSLADRGTPNEQFF	TGCGCCAGCAGCTTGGCGGACAGGGGAACTCCCAATGAGCAGTTCTTC
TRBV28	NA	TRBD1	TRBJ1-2	CASSPPGQGAVYGYTF	TGTGCCAGCAGCCCCCCGGGACAGGGGGCGGTCTATGGCTACACCTTC
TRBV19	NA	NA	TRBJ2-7	CASSIGSDFAEQYF	TGTGCCAGTAGTATAGGTTCGGACTTCGCCGAGCAGTACTTC
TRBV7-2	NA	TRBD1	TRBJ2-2	CASSRDSYDTGELFF	TGTGCCAGCAGCCGGGACAGCTATGACACCGGGGAGCTGTTTTTT
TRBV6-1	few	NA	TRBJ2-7	CASSDGSEQYF	TGTGCCAGCAGTGACGGTTCCGAGCAGTACTTC
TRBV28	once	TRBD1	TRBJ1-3	CASTTGQGAGNTIYF	TGTGCCAGCACTACGGGACAGGGGGCTGGAAACACCATATATTTT
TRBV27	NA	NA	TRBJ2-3	CASKLGLGGDTQYF	TGTGCCAGCAAGTTGGGCCTAGGAGGGGATACGCAGTATTTT
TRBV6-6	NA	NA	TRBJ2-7	CASGRGWYEQYF	TGTGCCAGCGGACGAGGATGGTACGAGCAGTACTTC
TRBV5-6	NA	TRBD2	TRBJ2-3	CASTLVAGGPIDTQYF	TGTGCCAGCACCCTCGTGGCGGGAGGGCCGATAGATACGCAGTATTTT
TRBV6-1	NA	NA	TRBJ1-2	CASSDAGDAVYGYTF	TGTGCCAGCAGTGATGCAGGGGATGCCGTCTATGGCTACACCTTC
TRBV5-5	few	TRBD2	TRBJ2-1	CASSLAGMGQFF	TGTGCCAGCAGCCTAGCGGGGATGGGGCAGTTCTTC
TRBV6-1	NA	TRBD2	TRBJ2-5	CASNRAGGEETQYF	TGTGCCAGCAATCGAGCGGGAGGAGAAGAGACCCAGTACTTC
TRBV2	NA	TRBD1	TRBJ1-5	CASTGQGPDQPQHF	TGTGCCAGCACAGGACAGGGTCCGGATCAGCCCCAGCATTTT
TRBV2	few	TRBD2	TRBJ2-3	CASREGLASTDTQYF	TGTGCCAGCAGGGAGGGACTAGCAAGCACAGATACGCAGTATTTT
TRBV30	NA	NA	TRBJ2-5	CAWSPKETQYF	TGTGCCTGGAGTCCGAAAGAGACCCAGTACTTC
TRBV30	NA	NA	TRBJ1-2	CAWSGDREGYTF	TGTGCCTGGAGTGGGGACCGAGAAGGCTACACCTTC
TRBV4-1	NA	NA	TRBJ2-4	CASSQGGVPGRLTVAKNIQYF	TGCGCCAGCAGCCAAGGGGGGGTACCGGGACGATTAACCGTAGCCAAAAACATTCAGTACTTC
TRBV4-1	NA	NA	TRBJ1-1	CASSIRQYTEAFF	TGCGCCAGCAGCATCCGACAGTACACTGAAGCTTTCTTT
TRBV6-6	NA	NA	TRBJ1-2	CASSSTENYGYTF	TGTGCCAGCAGTAGCACAGAGAACTATGGCTACACCTTC
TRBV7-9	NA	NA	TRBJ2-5	CASSLVAARGETQYF	TGTGCCAGCAGCTTAGTGGCGGCTCGAGGGGAGACCCAGTACTTC
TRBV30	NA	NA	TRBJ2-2	CAWSVGYMSNTGELFF	TGTGCCTGGAGTGTCGGTTATATGAGTAACACCGGGGAGCTGTTTTTT
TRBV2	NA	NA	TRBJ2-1	CASSLGNEQFF	TGTGCCAGCAGTCTAGGCAATGAGCAGTTCTTC
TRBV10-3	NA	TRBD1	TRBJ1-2	CAITPTGGVNGYTF	TGTGCCATCACCCCGACAGGGGGGGTAAATGGCTACACCTTC
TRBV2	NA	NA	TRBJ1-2	CASSGNSPRYGYTF	TGTGCCAGCAGTGGGAACAGCCCGAGGTATGGCTACACCTTC
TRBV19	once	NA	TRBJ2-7	CASSITPGRLSYEQYF	TGTGCCAGTAGTATAACTCCCGGCAGGTTGTCCTACGAGCAGTACTTC
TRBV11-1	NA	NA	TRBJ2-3	CASSLRGSEADTQYF	TGTGCCAGCAGCTTGAGGGGGTCCGAGGCTGATACGCAGTATTTT
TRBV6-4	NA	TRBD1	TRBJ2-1	CASSAGTEDNEQFF	TGTGCCAGCAGTGCCGGGACAGAAGACAATGAGCAGTTCTTC
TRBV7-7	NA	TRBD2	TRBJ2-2	CASSSTSGWLTGELFF	TGTGCTAGCAGCTCGACTAGCGGGTGGCTTACCGGGGAGCTGTTTTTT
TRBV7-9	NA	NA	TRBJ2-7	CASSLPGPLSYEQYF	TGTGCCAGCAGCCTACCGGGACCGCTCTCCTACGAGCAGTACTTC
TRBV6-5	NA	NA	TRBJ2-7	CASRPYGAQIYEQYF	TGTGCCAGCAGGCCCTATGGAGCCCAAATCTACGAGCAGTACTTC
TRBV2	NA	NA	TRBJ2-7	CASSRDPYEQYF	TGTGCCAGCAGTCGGGACCCCTACGAGCAGTACTTT
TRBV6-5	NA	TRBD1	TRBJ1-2	CASSYPGQGAWGYTF	TGTGCCAGCAGTTACCCCGGACAGGGGGCATGGGGCTACACCTTC